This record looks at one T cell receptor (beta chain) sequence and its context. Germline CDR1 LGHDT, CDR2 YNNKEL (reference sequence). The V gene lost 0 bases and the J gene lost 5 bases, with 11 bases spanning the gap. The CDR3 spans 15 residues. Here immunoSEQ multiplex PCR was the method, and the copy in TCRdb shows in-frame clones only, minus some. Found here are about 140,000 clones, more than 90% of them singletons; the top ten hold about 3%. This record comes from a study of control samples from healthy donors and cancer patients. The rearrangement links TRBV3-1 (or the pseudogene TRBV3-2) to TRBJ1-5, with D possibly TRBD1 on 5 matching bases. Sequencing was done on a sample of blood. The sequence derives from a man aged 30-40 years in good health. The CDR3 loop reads CASSQDSGRDQPQHF. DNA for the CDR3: TGTGCCAGCAGCCAAGATTCAGGGAGGGATCAGCCCCAGCATTTT.